This TCR beta chain was identified during a study of blood T cells in healthy people across ages. Study outcomes and limitations: Long-lived donors had more naive CD4+ cells and higher diversity than aged donors.

The table lists this clonotype with a few counts. Its matching antigen is unknown. A junction boundary mismatches the germline segment, possibly from a read error. Peripheral blood from each donor was collected in a volume of roughly 9.2 milliliters. Per-sample PBMC isolation yielded at least 6.5 million cells. Total RNA, at least 5.5 micrograms per sample, was extracted from PBMCs. Germline V gene data show CDR1 as LGHNA and CDR2 as YSLEER. The CDR3 has 15 amino acids. A second roughly 6 to 11 cycle PCR used barcoded and J-beta primers. TCRdb fed the 5' RACE reads into MiXCR, producing one record per CDR3 protein. The table records 1.5 million to 2 million distinct CDR3 sequences, 25% to 30% of them present only once.

The sample taken for sequencing was blood. The clonotype comes from a woman aged 25 to 39 in good health. The J gene is TRBJ1-2, the V gene TRBV4-3; tentative D call: TRBD1 (6 bases). The CDR3 coding sequence is TGCGCCAGCAGCCAAGAAGGGGGTACAGGCTATGGCCACACCTTC. Its protein product is CASSQEGGTGYGHTF.